The 12 T cell receptor beta chains given below trace back to one sample, sequenced in a study of blood T cell repertoires in COVID-19. The protocol was immunoSEQ multiplex PCR, while the TCRdb copy is restricted to in-frame clones and leaves out a portion. The sample lists 350,000 to 450,000 clones; approximately 90% were seen once. Sequenced input: PBMCs or T cells enriched from blood (not recorded which). These receptors originate from a woman aged 40 to 50 who had been exposed to COVID-19.

The chain links TRBV19 to TRBJ2-5; 9 bases are shared with TRBD2. The CDR3 has 16 amino acids. J gave up 5 bases and V 3 bases, and 10 bases lay outside the gene matches. Germline lookup yields CDR1 LNHDA and CDR2 SQIVND (reference sequence). DNA for the CDR3: TGTGCCAGTAGTATCGGTGTAGCGGGAGTGGGGGAGACCCAGTACTTC. This translates into CASSIGVAGVGETQYF. Full variable domain (rest looked up from reference TRBV19 and TRBJ2-5): DGGITQSPKYLFRKEGQNVTLSCEQNLNHDAMYWYRQDPGQGLRLIYYSQIVNDFQKGDIAEGYSVSREKKESFPLTVTSAQKNPTAFYLCASSIGVAGVGETQYFGPGTRLLVL.

The chain links TRBV11-3 to TRBJ2-3; the D gene is possibly TRBD1 (6 bases). The length of the CDR3 is 16 residues. Germline assignment: CDR1 SGHNT and CDR2 YENEEA. V lost 2 bases to trimming and J lost 6 bases, with 18 bases between them. Here the CDR3 DNA reads TGTGCCAGCAGCTTAATGTCGGGTTGGGGGCCGGATACGCAGTATTTT. Its translation: CASSLMSGWGPDTQYF.

The CDR3 protein is CASSLPGGAETYGYTF. Here the CDR3 DNA reads TGTGCCAGCAGCTTGCCGGGGGGGGCCGAGACGTATGGCTACACCTTC. The chain uses TRBV5-6 and TRBJ1-2; the D gene is possibly TRBD1 (6 bases). Germline CDR1 is SGHDT and CDR2 is YYEEEE. This CDR3 is built from 16 residues. V dropped 1 base and J dropped 5 bases, with 18 bases sitting between them.

The chain is built from TRBV19 and TRBJ2-5, with D hard to call. V was cut by 5 bases and J by 5 bases, with 18 bases left in between. This CDR3 is 15 amino acids long. Germline-derived CDR1 and CDR2 are LNHDA and SQIVND (reference sequence). The CDR3 DNA reads TGTGCCAGTAGTCCTCCCGAGGCCCGAAGGGAGACCCAGTACTTC. This codes for CASSPPEARRETQYF.

V is TRBV6-1 and J is TRBJ1-2, with TRBD1 identical over 12 bases. Trimming cost V 1 base and J 8 bases; bases outside gene matches: 17. Germline CDR1 MNHNS, CDR2 SASEGT. The CDR3 spans 19 residues. CDR3 nucleotides: TGTGCCAGCAGTGAAGGTGGACCGACCGGGACAGGGGGCAGAGGGGGCTACACCTTC. This sequence encodes CASSEGGPTGTGGRGGYTF.

The chain joins TRBV2 to TRBJ1-2; tentatively, D is TRBD1 (6 bases). Germline lookup yields CDR1 SNHLY and CDR2 FYNNEI. CDR3 length: 13 residues. The V gene lost 9 bases and the J gene lost 5 bases, with 16 bases spanning the gap. CDR3 in DNA: TGTGCCAGTAACGAAGGGGGAGGGTATGGCTACACCTTC. Encoded protein: CASNEGGGYGYTF.

The chain has TRBV19 and TRBJ1-1; 9 bases line up with TRBD1. Germline CDR1 LNHDA, CDR2 SQIVND (reference sequence). The CDR3 has 14 residues. Losses at the gene ends were 8 bases for V and 5 bases for J; bases not matched to a gene: 9. The CDR3 DNA is TGTGCCAGTGGTCCGGGACAGGGAAGGACTGAAGCTTTCTTT. This gives the protein CASGPGQGRTEAFF.

The chain recombines TRBV15 with TRBJ1-2, with 7 bases identical to TRBD1. This CDR3 has 15 residues. Germline assignment: CDR1 LNHNV and CDR2 YYDKDF (reference sequence). With 0 bases clipped from V and 8 bases from J, the junction kept 9 bases outside the gene matches. CDR3 in DNA: TGTGCCACCAGCAGAGAACCGACAGGGACGCGGGGCTACACCTTC. This sequence encodes CATSREPTGTRGYTF.

The V call is TRBV3-1 (or the pseudogene TRBV3-2), the J call TRBJ2-3; 9 bases map to TRBD2. With 1 base clipped from V and 2 bases from J, the junction kept 10 bases outside the gene matches. The CDR3 has 18 amino acids. Germline V lookup: CDR1 LGHDT, CDR2 YNNKEL (reference sequence). CDR3 residues: CASSQALRAGGSTDTQYF. DNA of the CDR3: TGTGCCAGCAGCCAAGCTCTCCGAGCGGGAGGTTCCACAGATACGCAGTATTTT.

This clone was seen just once. This chain links TRBV5-5 with TRBJ1-2; D unclear. The CDR3 extends over 14 amino acids. Germline CDR1 is SGHKS and CDR2 is YYEKEE (reference sequence). The ends were cut back, 0 bases at V and 0 bases at J, with 6 bases in the middle. The DNA for the CDR3 is TGTGCCAGCAGCTTGGGGGCATCTAACTATGGCTACACCTTC. It is translated as CASSLGASNYGYTF.

The chain joins TRBV7-2 to TRBJ2-7; 7 bases are a match to TRBD1. Germline CDR1 is SGHTA and CDR2 is FQGNSA. This CDR3 region has 13 residues. The trim removed 5 bases at V and 3 bases at J, leaving 4 bases unmatched. The CDR3 region is CASSQNRGYEQYF. The CDR3 nucleotides read TGTGCCAGCAGCCAGAACAGGGGCTACGAGCAGTACTTC.

CDR3 bases: TGTGCCAGCAGGGGGACTAGCGGGAGCGGGGAGCTGTTTTTT. Protein: CASRGTSGSGELFF. This chain uses TRBV6-5 with TRBJ2-2; 14 positions agree with TRBD2. Germline CDR1 MNHEY, CDR2 SVGAGI. The V and J ends lost 6 bases and 7 bases, in that order; junction bases with no gene match: 1. The CDR3 runs 14 residues.